The sequence of this T cell receptor beta chain was determined in a study of shared clonotypes between healthy human individuals. Assay: immunoSEQ multiplex PCR; the TCRdb copy retains only in-frame clones and omits some. The sample contains approximately 1.5 million clones, approximately 98% of which appear only once. The source of this sequence is a man younger than 45 in good health. The specimen sequenced was naive CD4+ T cells sorted from blood. The subset: CD45RA+ positively selected.

CDR3 coding DNA: TGTGCCAGCAGCTTAGCTAGGCCCTCTGGGGCCAACGTCCTGACTTTC. This gives the protein CASSLARPSGANVLTF. This chain joins TRBV7-6 and TRBJ2-6; D not certain. The CDR3 contains 16 residues. V was clipped by 0 bases and J by 0 bases, with 6 bases between them. The germline CDR1 and CDR2 sequences are SGHVS and FNYEAQ.